Sequencing of this TCR beta chain was carried out in a study of read filtering for tumor transcriptome and immune sequencing (TCRdb year 2020). Study-wide context: Of the patients in the cohort, under 20 were male and fewer than 15 were female, and their mean age was 65.9 years, with a range of about 40 to 85. By revised international staging, eight or nine patients were R-ISS I, under 20 were R-ISS II and roughly 7 were R-ISS III. After DNase treatment, whole-transcriptome libraries were prepared using the TruSeq RNA Access Library Prep Kit. Per sample, about 4.05 to 11 million TCR-region mapped reads were obtained with IR-seq, compared with only roughly 80 to 1273 with RNA-seq. TCR repertoires obtained by targeted immune repertoire sequencing and by bulk whole-transcriptome sequencing performed on the same bone marrow samples were compared. One of the main goals was to work out a read-filtering strategy for immune repertoire data, in particular whether clonotypes backed by only a single read should be removed.

The full study reports these points: Single-read clonotypes made up around 86% of clonotypes but only around 4% of total reads in IR-seq, compared with about 69% of clonotypes and 44.6% of reads in RNA-seq. IR-seq captured clonotypes at much higher depth and more reliably than RNA-seq, and smaller IR-seq throughput sufficed to identify most shared clonotypes. The correlation between IR-seq and RNA-seq shared clonotype proportions rose when single-read clonotypes were removed. The sorted CD138-negative fraction was composed of a mixed bone marrow immune population rather than of purified T cells.

This clonotype occurred once. Its antigen remains unidentified. Just one base apart from a much larger clone, this may be a read error. Each patient had bone marrow sampled at the time of active disease. Bone marrow mononuclear cells were isolated by Ficoll-Hypaque density gradient centrifugation. Myeloma plasma cells were removed and CD138-negative cells were obtained by negative selection following labeling with CD138 magnetic microbeads on a MACS separator. Flow cytometry with CD138 antibodies on an Attune NxT was used to check how pure the isolated cells were. Total RNA was extracted using TRIzol reagent and was quantified on a NanoDrop spectrophotometer. For each patient, paired RNA-seq and IR-seq were run on the CD138-negative bone marrow sample from that patient. Starting from 400 ng RNA, TCR libraries were constructed with the Immunoverse kit using molecular barcoded adaptors that cover the alpha/delta and beta/gamma chains. TCR library preparation was performed with the same RNA that was used for transcriptome sequencing. Sequencing of the TCR libraries was done on an Illumina HiSeq 4000 with 2 x 150 cycles. Concerning the study's data processing: TCR reads were aligned to human V, D, J and C references and assembled into CDR3 clonotypes with MiXCR, including quality filtering and error correction. The tcR package in R was used to analyze clonotype counts and gene usage diversity. Raw mapping reads were checked after the RNA-seq reads had been mapped by STAR aligner version 2.5.3a onto the human GRCh37 genome. IR-seq fastq files were randomly downsampled with Seqtk 1.3 to test the effect of sequencing depth on detected clonotypes. TCRdb passed the public sequencing reads through fastp at Q25 and MiXCR, retaining productive beta sequences. One record per CDR3 amino acid sequence lists the most common genes and DNA. What appears here as the V and J calls and clone size reflects TCRdb's work, not the paper's. This sample gives tens of thousands of distinct CDR3 sequences in total; roughly a fifth of them show up just once. 15% to 17% of the sample goes to the ten largest clones.

The receptor comes from a donor over 35 with multiple myeloma. The sequenced material came from a population of CD138-negative cells sorted from bone marrow. In light of the paper, this sample's cell subset or site label describes: bone marrow mononuclear cells depleted of CD138+ plasma/myeloma cells by negative magnetic selection.

The base sequence is TGCGCCAGCTCGGGACGGCCGAACACTGAAGCTTTCTTT. This sequence encodes CASSGRPNTEAFF. The chain was built from TRBV5-1 and TRBJ1-1; tentative D gene TRBD1, with 5 bases matching. From cysteine to phenylalanine, the CDR3 is 13 amino acids long. The CDR3 DNA has 39 bases and is translated from base 1. The junction carries 11 bases between V and J, which are trimmed by 7 bases and 1 base respectively. The germline V gene yields SGHRS for CDR1 and YFSETQ for CDR2.